This T cell receptor (beta chain) was recorded in a study of shared clonotypes between healthy human individuals (dated by TCRdb to about 2020). Describing the broader study: The cohort comprised a couple of women and a few men aged 18 to 49 years. For each donor, CD4 naive and CD4 memory were each run on three plates, CD8 naive on two plates, and CD8 memory on one plate. To estimate repertoire size and how much clonotype sharing occurs between individuals, the study deeply sequenced the blood TCR repertoires of about 5 healthy adults. To increase sequencing depth and limit assay-specific biases, TCR repertoire library preparation and sequencing were carried out by different laboratories using diverse techniques. Leukapheresis yielded between about 0.9 and 10 billion PBMCs per donor.

CDR1 SGHRS and CDR2 YFSETQ are derived from the germline V gene. V is trimmed back by 0 bases and J by 1 base, and the junction contains 4 bases that no gene match accounts for. From the cysteine through the phenylalanine, the CDR3 covers 17 amino acids. The kept DNA is CDR3 alone, 51 bases in frame from the first base. TCR CDR3 regions were amplified from genomic DNA by multiplex PCR using the deep immunoSEQ assay. For each cell subset, the extracted genomic DNA was distributed evenly across all wells of several immunoSEQ 96-well plates, and each plate served as one replicate. Each replicate PCR for sorted subsets received about 180 ng genomic DNA, equal to around 32,000 T cell genomes. Purified libraries were quantified with a Qubit 3.0 fluorometer, sized on a Bioanalyzer 2100, and re-quantified with the KAPA Library Quantification kit. A separate single-read 150-cycle Illumina NextSeq 550 flow cell was used to sequence each immunoSEQ 96-well plate. The study's own analysis went as follows. The immunoSEQ output contained only junctional sequences without quality scores, so filtering could not match that applied to full-length reads. Sequences were annotated with PyIR, a Python wrapper for IgBLAST v1.9, and V/J genes and CDR3 were assigned using IMGT germline references. Reads with weak V/J assignments (E-value above 1e-6), missing CDR3, stop codons, out-of-frame junctions, or ambiguous translated residues were removed. V3J clonotypes were defined as sequences sharing the same inferred V gene, J gene, and CDR3 amino acid sequence. The percentage overlap between two repertoires was calculated by dividing the number of shared unique clonotypes by the size of the smaller repertoire. RTK rarefaction, the Chao1 estimator, and Recon v2.1 estimates of unobserved clonotypes were used to assess repertoire richness. OLGA was used to compute generation probabilities for all TCRbeta clonotypes that the gDNA method yielded from a few donors. TCRdb mirrors the immuneACCESS table, restricted to in-frame sequences. Some clones are absent from its copies; in checked studies, under half trace to an unresolved V gene, and the reason for the others is unknown. V and J calls and clone size follow that table, whereas D and trimming were derived from the DNA. The table for this sample lists around 1.4 million clones; less than 99% of them were counted only once. About 0.35% of the sample belongs to the ten largest clones.

The donors were healthy, HIV-negative adults with no recently reported acute infections or vaccinations. All donors were Caucasian adults living in Nashville, Tennessee, USA. CD4+ T cells were enriched through magnetic negative selection, after which naive cells were positively selected on CD45RA and the remaining negative fraction served as the memory subset. Blood was collected by leukapheresis, and PBMCs were isolated by Ficoll-Histopaque density gradient centrifugation and then cryopreserved in liquid nitrogen vapor phase. Purity and quantity of every magnetically sorted T cell population were checked by analytical flow cytometry. Each sorted fraction had its genomic DNA isolated and then quantified by UV absorbance on a Nanodrop 2000c. In the case of this clone: Its antigen target is currently unknown. Base quality data are lacking; no much larger clone is found one base away. The sample holds other DNA sequences that translate to the same CDR3.

Results the study describes overall, beyond this receptor: Compared with non-shared clonotypes, clonotypes shared by all four sorted-subset donors had higher generation probabilities. Naive subsets generally had larger estimated clonotype richness than memory subsets. Rarefaction of sorted-subset datasets indicated incomplete sequencing despite the large sequencing depth. Because the study included only a small number of donors, the genetic and exposure-history diversity represented was limited. When a handful of donors were compared, the shared fraction of clonotypes was 5% to 6.5% for naive CD4, 3.5% for naive CD8, roughly 2.3% for memory CD4, and roughly 0.43% for memory CD8. Pairwise subsampling indicated that sequencing depth was expected to affect the degree of clonotype sharing among donors. Sampling was restricted to blood, and TCR repertoires in tissues likely differ from the TCR repertoires found in blood.

Sequencing used naive CD4+ T cells sorted from blood. The sample's cell subset or site label, decoded: CD45RA+ positively selected. The chain was built from TRBV5-1 and TRBJ2-1; 10 nucleotides in the junction match TRBD2. The TCR sequence derives from a man aged 25 to 40 in good health. The sequenced DNA is TGCGCCAGCAGCTTGGTTGCTAGCGGGAGATCCTACAATGAGCAGTTCTTC. Its coded protein is CASSLVASGRSYNEQFF.